The clone carrying this T cell receptor beta chain was recorded at least ten times. Antigen specificity is unknown. Source study methods: Across clinicopathological groups, CDR3 differences served as the basis for building a distant-metastasis classifier for papillary thyroid cancer. TCRdb re-called the PCR reads with MiXCR. These V and J calls are TCRdb output, not the study's own analysis. This sample yields about 36,000 clones, of which about a fifth are seen a single time; 15% to 18% belongs to the top ten. This sample is part of a study of metastatic and nonmetastatic thyroid tumors. Across the whole study: The comparison covered peripheral blood and tumor or nodule tissue in malignant and benign thyroid patients.

All patients were treatment-naive before thyroid surgery. Study-wide results and limits: Malignant tumors reportedly showed significantly higher TCR beta diversity than benign nodules in both blood and tumor.

This CDR3 has 15 residues. The junction had 7 bases not matched to a gene; V was cut back by 5 bases and J by 5 bases. Looked up from germline, CDR1 is SGHVS and CDR2 is FNYEAQ. The sequence was obtained from a female donor with papillary thyroid cancer or a benign thyroid nodule (not recorded which). Some clones in this sample may be carry-over from other donors' samples. Sequencing used blood. The gene calls are TRBV7-6 and TRBJ2-5; 11 positions match TRBD1. The CDR3 loop is CASSARTGGSETQYF. In DNA form, the CDR3 reads TGTGCCAGCAGCGCCCGGACAGGGGGCTCTGAGACCCAGTACTTC.